The 4 T cell receptor beta chains listed next were all sequenced from one sample in a study of cytomegalovirus exposure and HLA in healthy donors. Primers: 60 Vbeta forward and 13 Jbeta reverse. The repertoire was sequenced with immunoSEQ multiplex PCR; TCRdb's copy has only in-frame clones and lacks some. This sample carries 150,000 or so clones, more than 65% of them seen once, and the ten largest clones take 1.3%. The sample consisted of PBMCs. The receptors stem from a man between 45 and 60 years old in good health and CMV-seropositive.

The genes are TRBV6-6 and TRBJ2-2; D might be TRBD1 (6 bases). V shed 6 bases and J shed 0 bases, with 11 bases lying between them. The CDR3 consists of 15 residues. Per the germline V gene, CDR1 is MNHNY and CDR2 is SVGAGI (reference sequence). Here the CDR3 reads CASSRGQPNTGELFF. CDR3 coding DNA: TGTGCCAGCAGCCGCGGACAGCCGAACACCGGGGAGCTGTTTTTT.

The rearrangement links TRBV5-5 to TRBJ2-3; tentatively, D is TRBD2 (7 bases). The CDR3 contains 17 residues. The germline gives CDR1 SGHKS, CDR2 YYEKEE (reference sequence). V was clipped by 3 bases and J by 0 bases, with 17 bases between them. The CDR3 DNA reads as TGTGCCAGCAGCTGGCCTCCGGGGGGCCCTAGCACAGATACGCAGTATTTT. Protein product: CASSWPPGGPSTDTQYF.

This chain links TRBV5-1 with TRBJ2-2; 7 bases agree with TRBD2. Germline V gene lookup returns CDR1 SGHRS and CDR2 YFSETQ. The V segment lost 0 bases and the J segment 3 bases; nucleotides outside the gene matches: 2. The CDR3 contains 15 residues. The CDR3 sequence: CASSLAGGYTGELFF. In DNA, the CDR3 is TGCGCCAGCAGCTTGGCCGGGGGGTACACCGGGGAGCTGTTTTTT.

J is TRBJ1-2 and V is TRBV6-1; 7 positions agree with TRBD1. Looked up from germline, CDR1 is MNHNS and CDR2 is SASEGT. The CDR3 spans 13 residues. The J segment lost 4 bases and the V segment lost 11 bases, leaving 10 bases of the junction unmatched. The CDR3 sequence: CAGATGVGYGYTF. In nucleotides, the CDR3 is TGTGCCGGGGCCACAGGGGTAGGCTATGGCTACACCTTC.